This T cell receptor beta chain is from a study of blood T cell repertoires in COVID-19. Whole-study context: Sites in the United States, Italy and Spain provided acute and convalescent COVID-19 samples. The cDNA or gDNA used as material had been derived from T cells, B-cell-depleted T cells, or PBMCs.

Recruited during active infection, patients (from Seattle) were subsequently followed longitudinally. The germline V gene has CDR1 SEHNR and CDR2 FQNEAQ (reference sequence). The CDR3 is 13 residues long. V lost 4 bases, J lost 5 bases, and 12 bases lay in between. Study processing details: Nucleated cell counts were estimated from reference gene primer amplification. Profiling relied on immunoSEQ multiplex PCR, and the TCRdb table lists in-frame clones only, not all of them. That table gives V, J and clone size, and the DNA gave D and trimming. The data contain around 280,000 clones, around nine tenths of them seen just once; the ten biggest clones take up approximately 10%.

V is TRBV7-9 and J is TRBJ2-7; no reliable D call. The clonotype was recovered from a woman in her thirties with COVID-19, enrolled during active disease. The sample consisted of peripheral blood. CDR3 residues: CASSYTNKDEQYF. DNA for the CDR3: TGTGCCAGCAGCTACACTAACAAGGACGAGCAGTACTTC.